These T cell receptor beta chains were read from a single sample in a study of shared clonotypes between healthy human individuals. TCRdb's copy holds only in-frame clones and misses some; the assay was immunoSEQ multiplex PCR. This repertoire shows some 2,000,000 clones, 95% found once; its top ten account for more than 0.1%. The source material was naive CD4+ T cells sorted from blood. Receptors originate from a young man in good health. The CDR3 runs from the conserved cysteine through the conserved F or W. Each record gives: clone size, V gene, D gene, J gene, CDR3 DNA, CDR3 protein. The D gene is left open where the match is weak. Expanded clones are given a class, and other clones once, few, many or no size at all.

NA	TRBV23-1	NA	TRBJ2-7	TGCGCCAGCACCCTAAGCCTCCACCGGGACACCCAGCGCGAGCAGTACTTC	CASTLSLHRDTQREQYF
NA	TRBV7-2	NA	TRBJ2-2	TGTGCCAGCAGCTTAGTTGAGGAATACGGCGGGGAGCTGTTTTTT	CASSLVEEYGGELFF
NA	TRBV23-1	NA	TRBJ1-1	TGCGCCCCCGGGGCGAACACTGAAGCTTTCTTT	CAPGANTEAFF
NA	TRBV7-9	NA	TRBJ1-3	TGTGCCAGCAGCTTAAGCCTTGGTGCCACCATATATTTT	CASSLSLGATIYF
NA	TRBV7-9	TRBD1	TRBJ1-1	TGTGCCAGCAGCCCTCCGACAGGGGGGAACACTGAAGCTTTCTTT	CASSPPTGGNTEAFF
NA	TRBV27	NA	TRBJ2-3	TGTGCCAGCAGCACCCATAGAATCAGACGGACCTTAGACACAGATACGCAGTATTTT	CASSTHRIRRTLDTDTQYF
NA	TRBV5-1	NA	TRBJ1-4	TGTGCCAGCAGGGAAGTTGGGATGGAAAAACTGTTTTTT	CASREVGMEKLFF
NA	TRBV6-5	NA	TRBJ2-7	TGTGCCAGCAGTTTACGGGGGGCGCATTATCTCGACTACTTC	CASSLRGAHYLDYF
NA	TRBV5-1	NA	TRBJ1-4	TGCGCCAGCTCTAGCCAGACCTTGGAGGGTGGGAAACTGTTTTTT	CASSSQTLEGGKLFF
NA	TRBV6-5	NA	TRBJ1-6	TGTGCCAGCAGTTACAGGGGTAATTCACCCCTCCACTTT	CASSYRGNSPLHF
NA	TRBV10-2	TRBD1	TRBJ2-2	TGCGCCAGCAGCGGGACAGGAGGCACCGGGGAGCTGTTTTTT	CASSGTGGTGELFF
NA	TRBV30	TRBD1	TRBJ2-2	TGTGCCTGGAGCTACCCCGGGACAGCGAACACCGGGGAGCTGTTTTTT	CAWSYPGTANTGELFF
NA	TRBV28	NA	TRBJ2-7	TGTGCCAGCAGTTATAGTGGGCTGGGGGAGCAGTACTTC	CASSYSGLGEQYF
NA	TRBV2	TRBD1	TRBJ2-1	TGTGCCAGCAGTAAAGGGACAGGGATTCTCAATGAGCAGTTCTTC	CASSKGTGILNEQFF
NA	TRBV6-5	TRBD2	TRBJ2-7	TGTGCCAGCATCTTAATTGGGGGGGACTACGAGCAGTACTTC	CASILIGGDYEQYF
few	TRBV5-1	TRBD2	TRBJ2-1	TGCGCCAGCAGATTGACTAGCGGGAGCAATGAGCAGTTCTTC	CASRLTSGSNEQFF
NA	TRBV14	TRBD1	TRBJ2-1	TGTGCCAGCAGCCACCAACTCCCCGGGACAGGGTATGTAGGCGAGCAGTTCTTC	CASSHQLPGTGYVGEQFF
NA	TRBV9	NA	TRBJ2-2	TGTGCCAGCAGCGTAGAGCCGCCCCCGAACACCGGGGAGCTGTTTTTT	CASSVEPPPNTGELFF
NA	TRBV29-1	TRBD1	TRBJ2-4	TGCAGCGTTGAGGCCCCAGGGGGTAACATTCAGTACTTC	CSVEAPGGNIQYF
once	TRBV28	NA	TRBJ2-7	TGTGCCAGCAGTTTCGTGAACTCCTACGAGCAGTACTTC	CASSFVNSYEQYF
NA	TRBV29-1	NA	TRBJ2-1	TGCAGCGTCACAGCGGCACTCTACAATGAGCAGTTCTTC	CSVTAALYNEQFF
NA	TRBV5-1	TRBD2	TRBJ2-1	TGCGCCAGCAGCCCCAGGTTAGCGGGAGGGCCTCGGTCCTACAATGAGCAGTTCTTC	CASSPRLAGGPRSYNEQFF
NA	TRBV6-1	TRBD1	TRBJ2-3	TGTGCCGGGCGACAGGGGTATCTTGACACAGATACGCAGTATTTT	CAGRQGYLDTDTQYF
NA	TRBV27	TRBD1	TRBJ2-3	TGTGCCAGCCGGACCGGGGACAGAGAGACAGATACGCAGTATTTT	CASRTGDRETDTQYF
NA	TRBV11-2	TRBD1	TRBJ1-4	TGTGCCAGTGGATACAGGGGGGGAAATGAAAAACTGTTTTTT	CASGYRGGNEKLFF
NA	TRBV5-1	NA	TRBJ2-1	TGCGCCAGCAGGATGGGGCTTCCCCCTAACACTGAGCAGTTCTTC	CASRMGLPPNTEQFF
NA	TRBV6-5	NA	TRBJ2-7	TGTGCCAGCAGTAGCCCTATCGGGCAGTACTTC	CASSSPIGQYF
NA	TRBV28	NA	TRBJ1-6	TGTGCCAGCAGCCTAGTGGGGGATGCGGGGGGCGCGTCACCCCTCCACTTT	CASSLVGDAGGASPLHF
NA	TRBV6-6	NA	TRBJ2-3	TGTGCCAGCAGTTACGAAGGGGTCACAGATACGCAGTATTTT	CASSYEGVTDTQYF
NA	TRBV6-6	TRBD2	TRBJ2-1	TGTGCCAGCAGTTACTCGACTAGCGGGAGGAATGAGCAGTTCTTC	CASSYSTSGRNEQFF
NA	TRBV11-3	NA	TRBJ2-2	TGTGCCAGCAGGAAGAACACCGGGGAGCTGTTTTTT	CASRKNTGELFF
NA	TRBV19	TRBD1	TRBJ1-5	TGTGCCAGTAGTCGACAGGGGGATCAGCCCCAGCATTTT	CASSRQGDQPQHF
once	TRBV30	NA	TRBJ1-2	TGTGCCTGGAGTGTTTGGGGGATCGGCTACACCTTC	CAWSVWGIGYTF
NA	TRBV6-5	TRBD1	TRBJ2-7	TGTGCCAGCAGTCCAAGACAGGGTTTCGAGCAGTACTTC	CASSPRQGFEQYF
NA	TRBV18	TRBD1	TRBJ2-7	TGTGCCAGCTCCTCGGGACAGGAGAACTACGAGCAGTACTTC	CASSSGQENYEQYF